What follows are 9 T cell receptor beta chains derived from one specimen sequenced in a study of PD-L1 blockade in urothelial cancer. Profiling relied on immunoSEQ multiplex PCR, and the TCRdb table lists in-frame clones only, not all of them. Seen here are approximately 91,000 clones, less than 90% observed once, and the top ten hold roughly 8%. Time point in this sample: peripheral blood 6 weeks after treatment start. This specimen consisted of PBMCs, obtained around atezolizumab (anti-PD-L1) treatment. These receptors all stem from a man between 65 and 85 years old with urothelial cancer.

A word on this clone: Other DNA sequences in the same sample also yield this CDR3. J is TRBJ2-3 and V is TRBV5-4; 7 bases map to TRBD2. Germline CDR1 reads SGHNT; CDR2 reads YYREEE (reference sequence). The CDR3 covers 15 residues. The trim removed 4 bases at V and 5 bases at J, leaving 10 bases unmatched. The CDR3 DNA sequence: TGTGCCAGCAGCCCCGGGGGAGGGCAAGGAGATACGCAGTATTTT. It is translated as CASSPGGGQGDTQYF. The whole variable domain, remainder taken from reference TRBV5-4 and TRBJ2-3, is ETGVTQSPTHLIKTRGQQVTLRCSSQSGHNTVSWYQQALGQGPQFIFQYYREEENGRGNFPPRFSGLQFPNYSSELNVNALELDDSALYLCASSPGGGQGDTQYFGPGTRLTVL.

The V call is TRBV27, the J call TRBJ1-2, with 8 positions matching TRBD1. This CDR3 is built from 15 residues. V was clipped by 8 bases and J by 4 bases; unmatched bases: 12. CDR1 and CDR2 from the germline V gene are MNHEY and SMNVEV (reference sequence). CDR3 bases: TGTGCCAGCGCTCGTTCGGACAGGGCCCTCTATGGCTACACCTTC. This codes for CASARSDRALYGYTF.

The chain joins TRBV19 to TRBJ1-3; 8 bases are a match to TRBD1. The CDR3 is made up of 16 amino acids. Germline CDR1 is LNHDA and CDR2 is SQIVND (reference sequence). The V segment lost 5 bases and the J segment 2 bases; nucleotides outside the gene matches: 8. The CDR3 sequence: CASSPWDRTAGNTIYF. CDR3 DNA: TGTGCCAGTAGTCCCTGGGACAGGACGGCTGGAAACACCATATATTTT.

J is TRBJ2-7 and V is TRBV2, with 9 positions matching TRBD1. Germline trimming cut 5 bases from V and 2 bases from J; bases unmatched to any gene: 7. This CDR3 has 15 residues. The V gene's germline CDR1 is SNHLY and CDR2 FYNNEI. This CDR3 is CASSPRDRAAYEQYF. DNA for the CDR3: TGTGCCAGCAGTCCTCGGGACAGGGCTGCCTACGAGCAGTACTTC.

The chain employs TRBV28 and TRBJ2-7, with a weak D call TRBD2 (6 bases). Germline V gene lookup returns CDR1 MDHEN and CDR2 SYDVKM. This CDR3 region has 15 residues. The V end was cut by 3 bases, the J end by 0 bases, with 12 bases between. This chain's CDR3 is CASSLSSDTSYEQYF. CDR3 DNA sequence: TGTGCCAGCAGTTTGTCTAGCGATACCTCCTACGAGCAGTACTTC.

This clone was observed at least ten times. This chain connects TRBV7-2 to TRBJ1-2; 7 bases align to TRBD1. CDR1 SGHTA and CDR2 FQGNSA come from the germline V gene. J was trimmed by 7 bases and V by 5 bases; bases with no gene match: 4. There are 12 residues in the CDR3. The CDR3 nucleotides read TGTGCCAGCAGCGCCGACAGGGTTGGCTACACCTTC. This encodes CASSADRVGYTF.

The rearrangement uses TRBV10-1 and TRBJ2-4; D is unclear. Germline-derived CDR1 and CDR2 are WNHNN and SYGVQD (reference sequence). This CDR3 has 13 amino acids. The V gene lost 0 bases and the J gene lost 10 bases, with 10 bases spanning the gap. The chain's CDR3 is CASSESNSLIQYF. In nucleotides, the CDR3 is TGCGCCAGCAGTGAGTCAAACAGCTTAATTCAGTACTTC.

The V and J genes are TRBV19 and TRBJ2-7; tentatively, D is TRBD2 (6 bases). In germline, CDR1 is LNHDA, CDR2 SQIVND (reference sequence). With 4 bases removed from V and 0 bases from J, the gap between germline ends came to 10 bases. This CDR3 comprises 14 residues. The CDR3 coding sequence is TGTGCCAGTAGTAATGGGGGGTCCTCCTACGAGCAGTACTTC. Translating gives CASSNGGSSYEQYF.

The chain uses TRBV5-1 and TRBJ2-5; 8 positions agree with TRBD2. The CDR3 is 15 amino acids. Trimming took 0 bases from V and 0 from J; bases not matched to a gene: 1. Germline assignment: CDR1 SGHRS and CDR2 YFSETQ. CDR3 in DNA: TGCGCCAGCAGCTTGGGCGGGGGGAACCAAGAGACCCAGTACTTC. This sequence encodes CASSLGGGNQETQYF.